This entry is about one T cell receptor beta chain. The V end lost 10 bases, the J end lost 4 bases, and 13 bases lay between the germline ends. The CDR3 contains 13 residues. The entry originates in a study of blood T cell repertoires in COVID-19. The wider study: PBMCs, B-cell-depleted T cells, or T cells were the source of the cDNA or gDNA that made up the material.

The assay was immunoSEQ multiplex PCR, and TCRdb's table has in-frame clones only and misses some. The table lists around 250,000 clones, 88% of them singletons. The TCR was taken from a woman in her forties who had been exposed to COVID-19. Source material: PBMCs or T cells enriched from blood (not recorded which). The chain has TRBV12-3 or TRBV12-4 and TRBJ2-2, with D tentatively TRBD2 (5 bases). Here the CDR3 DNA reads TGTGCCATGCAGAGGGCATCCACCGGGGAGCTGTTTTTT. It translates to CAMQRASTGELFF.